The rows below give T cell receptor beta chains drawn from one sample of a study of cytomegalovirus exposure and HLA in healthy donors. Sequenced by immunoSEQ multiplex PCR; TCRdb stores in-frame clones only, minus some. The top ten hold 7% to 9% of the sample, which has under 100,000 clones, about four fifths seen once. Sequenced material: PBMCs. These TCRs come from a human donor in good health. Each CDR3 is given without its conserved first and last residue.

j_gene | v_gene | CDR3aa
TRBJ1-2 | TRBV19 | ASKRGDREVHGYT
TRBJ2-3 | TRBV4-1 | ATTPVPSASTDTQY
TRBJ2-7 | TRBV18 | ASSRRQGTSDEQY
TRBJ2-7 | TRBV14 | ASSQGDTYYEQY
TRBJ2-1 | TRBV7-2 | ASSSEGTSFNEQF
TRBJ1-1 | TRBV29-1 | SVYSRALREAF
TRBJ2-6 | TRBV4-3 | ASSLSSGAGANVLT
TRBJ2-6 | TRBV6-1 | ATERGFGANVLT
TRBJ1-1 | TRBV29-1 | SVEAGTANTEAF
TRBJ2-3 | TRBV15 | ATSSPGGPADTQY
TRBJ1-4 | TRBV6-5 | ASSSHGQGNEKLF
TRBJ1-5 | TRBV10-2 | ASSESRGVSNQPQH
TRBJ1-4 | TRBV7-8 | ASSSRLRQGPNATNEKLF
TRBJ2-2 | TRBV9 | ASSVVTGGRHTVGTGELF
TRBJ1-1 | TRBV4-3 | ASSQDRGNTEAF
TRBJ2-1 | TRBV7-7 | ASSPERNYNEQF
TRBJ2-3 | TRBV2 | ASSRLREVADTQY
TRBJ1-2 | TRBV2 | ANSEDRTTYGYT
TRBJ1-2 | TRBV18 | ASSPLNRGADT
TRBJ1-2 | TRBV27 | ASSSTDCGYT
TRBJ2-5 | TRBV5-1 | ASRPAGGFQETQY
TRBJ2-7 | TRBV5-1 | ASSLVGQGYAYEQY
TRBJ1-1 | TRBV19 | ASSPLTGNTEAF
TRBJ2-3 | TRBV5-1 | ASSLVDSADTQY
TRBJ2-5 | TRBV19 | ASSPHGTSGRRETQY
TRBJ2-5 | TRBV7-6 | ASSLGLAGGHGETQY
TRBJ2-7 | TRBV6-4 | ASSFDGGNDEQY
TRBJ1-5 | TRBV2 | ASSRQSNQPQH
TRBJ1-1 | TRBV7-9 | ASSLGPMNTEAF